Shown below are 26 T cell receptor beta chains from a single sample sequenced in a study of OX40 agonist ivuxolimab in advanced cancers. Using immunoSEQ multiplex PCR, the repertoire was profiled, and TCRdb retains in-frame clones only, with some absent. This sample has 77,000 or so clones, with 60% to 80% found just once. This sample comprised CD4+ or CD8+ T cells sorted from blood, obtained in a trial of the OX40 agonist ivuxolimab. The receptors stem from an adult with an advanced solid tumor such as melanoma, head and neck, liver or kidney cancer.

The chain is built from TRBV5-4 and TRBJ2-4; TRBD1 aligns across 7 bases. Unmatched junction bases numbered 10, after V lost 4 bases and J lost 6 bases. There are 15 residues in the CDR3. CDR1 and CDR2 (germline): SGHNT, YYREEE (reference sequence). DNA for the CDR3: TGTGCCAGCAGCCAGGGGGAAGGATGGGGAAACATTCAGTACTTC. Translated, it gives CASSQGEGWGNIQYF.

This chain links TRBV7-2 with TRBJ1-2, with D perhaps matching TRBD1 (5 bases). CDR1 is SGHTA and CDR2 is FQGNSA in the germline V gene. Trimming removed 0 bases from V and 4 bases from J, with 15 bases in between. The CDR3 is 16 amino acids. The CDR3, as DNA: TGTGCCAGCAGCTTAGCGGGGATAGGGGTAGGCTATGGCTACACCTTC. Residues: CASSLAGIGVGYGYTF.

A remark on this clone: One end of the junction varies from germline; a read error may be responsible. The J gene is TRBJ2-1, the V gene TRBV11-2; D call uncertain. CDR3 size: 13 residues. The germline gives CDR1 SGHAT, CDR2 FQNNGV. The CDR3 loop is CASSLDRNKEQFF. The CDR3 bases are TGTGCCAGCAGCTTAGATCGGAACAAGGAGCAGTTCTTC.

V is TRBV18 and J is TRBJ2-2; 7 positions match TRBD1. V shed 3 bases, J shed 4 bases, and the junction held 2 bases outside the gene matches. This CDR3 is 14 amino acids long. CDR1 and CDR2 from the germline V gene are KGHSH and LQKENI. The CDR3 coding sequence is TGTGCCAGCTCACCGGACAGGCGCACCGGGGAGCTGTTTTTT. Translation: CASSPDRRTGELFF. The full variable domain, its missing parts supplied by reference TRBV18 and TRBJ2-2, is NAGVMQNPRHLVRRRGQEARLRCSPMKGHSHVYWYRQLPEEGLKFMVYLQKENIIDESGMPKERFSAEFPKEGPSILRIQQVVRGDSAAYFCASSPDRRTGELFFGEGSRLTVL.

The rearrangement joins TRBV7-2 to TRBJ1-2; D gene uncertain. Trimming took off 5 bases at V and 4 bases at J, with 14 bases between the two ends. The CDR3 loop spans 14 amino acids. Germline assignment: CDR1 SGHTA and CDR2 FQGNSA. The CDR3, as DNA: TGTGCCAGCAGCGACGGCTCGTATAGCTATGGCTACACCTTC. Its translation is CASSDGSYSYGYTF.

The chain combines TRBV6-5 with TRBJ2-3; D is ambiguous. CDR1 is MNHEY and CDR2 is SVGAGI in the germline V gene. The CDR3 is 14 amino acids. The V gene lost 0 bases and the J gene lost 6 bases, with 10 bases spanning the gap. The CDR3 nucleotides read TGTGCCAGCAGTTACTCCCTGATCCGGGATACGCAGTATTTT. Protein sequence: CASSYSLIRDTQYF.

The chain uses TRBV5-1 and TRBJ2-5; D is possibly TRBD1 (6 bases). Germline V gene lookup returns CDR1 SGHRS and CDR2 YFSETQ. CDR3 length: 14 amino acids. Deletions cut 3 bases from V and 2 bases from J, with 11 bases between. The CDR3 spells CASSSGTFQETQYF. The CDR3 DNA follows: TGCGCCAGCAGCTCCGGGACATTTCAAGAGACCCAGTACTTC.

This clone has only a few counts. The V gene is TRBV7-9, the J gene TRBJ1-2; a weak D match, TRBD1 (5 bases). The germline gives CDR1 SEHNR, CDR2 FQNEAQ (reference sequence). The CDR3 is 15 amino acids. V was clipped by 1 base and J by 4 bases, with 13 bases between them. DNA of the CDR3: TGTGCCAGCAGCTTAGGCTCACAGGTTGGCTATGGCTACACCTTC. It encodes CASSLGSQVGYGYTF.

The V gene is TRBV18, the J gene TRBJ2-6; D perhaps matches TRBD1 (5 bases). CDR1 KGHSH and CDR2 LQKENI come from the germline V gene. Trimming removed 0 bases from V and 2 bases from J, with 5 bases in between. The CDR3 covers 15 residues. CDR3 in amino acids: CASSPPRAGANVLTF. CDR3 DNA sequence: TGTGCCAGCTCACCACCCAGGGCTGGGGCCAACGTCCTGACTTTC.

V and J are TRBV6-5 and TRBJ2-6; D possibly corresponds to TRBD2 (6 bases). Trimming shortened V by 6 bases and J by 2 bases, and 11 bases separated the two germline ends. Germline lookup yields CDR1 MNHEY and CDR2 SVGAGI. The CDR3 has 15 residues. The CDR3 sequence: CASSGAGTGANVLTF. Here the CDR3 DNA reads TGTGCCAGCAGCGGTGCGGGGACTGGGGCCAACGTCCTGACTTTC.

The rearrangement joins TRBV5-6 to TRBJ1-1; no definite D call. Germline V gives CDR1 SGHDT, CDR2 YYEEEE. Trimming removed 3 bases at V and 5 bases at J, with 20 bases between. The CDR3 is 16 amino acids. The chain's CDR3 is CASSWVTGRRGTEAFF. The DNA for the CDR3 is TGTGCCAGCAGCTGGGTGACGGGGAGGAGAGGGACTGAAGCTTTCTTT.

This clone was seen more than once but under ten times. The chain recombines TRBV6-5 with TRBJ1-1, with TRBD1 as a possible D gene (5 bases). CDR3 size: 13 residues. V lost 6 bases to trimming and J lost 5 bases, with 13 bases between them. CDR1 is MNHEY and CDR2 is SVGAGI in the germline V gene. The CDR3 loop reads CASRRGGGTEAFF. The CDR3, as DNA: TGTGCCAGCAGGAGGGGAGGAGGTACTGAAGCTTTCTTT.

Regarding this clone: A junction boundary mismatches the germline segment, possibly from a read error. The chain links TRBV10-3 to TRBJ2-7; weak D call: TRBD2 (7 bases). The CDR3 has 15 amino acids. Per germline, CDR1 ENHRY and CDR2 SYGVKD. CDR3 sequence reads: CASSEWGGQTYEQYF. The DNA for the CDR3 is TGTGCCAGCAGTGAGTGGGGGGGGCAAACCTACGAGCAGTACTTC.

The chain is built from TRBV7-3 and TRBJ2-1, with D perhaps matching TRBD1 (5 bases). CDR1 and CDR2 (germline): SGHTA, FQGTGA. The CDR3 loop spans 15 amino acids. V was shortened by 5 bases and J by 7 bases, with 18 bases between the two germline ends. CDR3 coding DNA: TGTGCCAGCAGCCCCCAGGGCCTAGTAGGGAATGAGCAGTTCTTC. It translates to CASSPQGLVGNEQFF.

The genes are TRBV7-2 and TRBJ2-3; D might be TRBD1 (6 bases). V lost 1 base, J lost 2 bases, and 19 bases lay in between. This CDR3 comprises 18 residues. The V gene's germline CDR1 is SGHTA and CDR2 FQGNSA. For the CDR3, the DNA is TGTGCCAGCAGCTTAGTAGTATCAACAGGGCCCGTCACAGATACGCAGTATTTT. Protein sequence: CASSLVVSTGPVTDTQYF.

The chain carries TRBV5-1 and TRBJ2-7, with D perhaps given as TRBD1 or TRBD2 (5 bases each). CDR1 SGHRS and CDR2 YFSETQ come from the germline V gene. This CDR3 region has 13 residues. Trimming left V 4 bases short and J 9 bases short, with 17 bases between. The CDR3 bases are TGCGCCAGCAGCAGCCGGGACGGGGTGGGGCAGTACTTC. Amino acid sequence: CASSSRDGVGQYF.

The J gene is TRBJ2-2, the V gene TRBV6-1, with 11 bases lining up with TRBD1. With 5 bases clipped from V and 8 bases from J, the junction kept 7 bases outside the gene matches. The CDR3 loop spans 15 amino acids. Germline V lookup: CDR1 MNHNS, CDR2 SASEGT. For the CDR3, the DNA is TGTGCCAGCAGTAGTTGGGACAGGGGGAAAGGGGAGCTGTTTTTT. This codes for CASSSWDRGKGELFF.

The chain recombines TRBV6-5 with TRBJ2-1, with no clear D. CDR3 length: 14 amino acids. Trimming removed 0 bases from V and 6 bases from J, with 9 bases in between. Germline-derived CDR1 and CDR2 are MNHEY and SVGAGI. The CDR3 region has the DNA TGTGCCAGCAGTTACTCCTGGTCGAGCAATGAGCAGTTCTTC. It specifies CASSYSWSSNEQFF.

The genes are TRBV5-8 and TRBJ2-2; D is perhaps TRBD2 (5 bases). Germline V lookup: CDR1 SGHTS, CDR2 YDEGEE. The V end lost 2 bases, the J end lost 4 bases, and 21 bases lay between the germline ends. The CDR3 length is 18 residues. CDR3 in amino acids: CASSFALTGNLPTGELFF. In DNA, the CDR3 is TGTGCCAGCAGCTTTGCCCTGACCGGGAACCTCCCCACCGGGGAGCTGTTTTTT.

The V and J genes are TRBV19 and TRBJ2-5; the match to TRBD2 covers 9 bases. The CDR3 is 16 amino acids. Trimming cost V 5 bases and J 0 bases; bases outside gene matches: 7. In germline, CDR1 is LNHDA, CDR2 SQIVND (reference sequence). The CDR3 nucleotides read TGTGCCAGTAGTCTGCTAGCGGGGCCCTACCAAGAGACCCAGTACTTC. Translated: CASSLLAGPYQETQYF.

The chain employs TRBV13 and TRBJ1-6; 7 nucleotides line up with TRBD1. The CDR3 loop spans 18 amino acids. J was trimmed by 8 bases and V by 5 bases; bases with no gene match: 18. Germline-derived CDR1 and CDR2 are PRHDT and FYEKMQ (reference sequence). DNA of the CDR3: TGTGCCAGCAGCCCCGGGACAGTAAACGCCGCGGGGCATTCACCCCTCCACTTT. Protein: CASSPGTVNAAGHSPLHF.

This chain links TRBV29-1 with TRBJ2-7, with a possible D match to TRBD1 (6 bases). CDR1 is SQVTM and CDR2 is ANQGSEA in the germline V gene. The ends were cut back, 1 base at V and 0 bases at J, with 7 bases in the middle. The CDR3 runs to 13 residues. CDR3 coding DNA: TGCAGCGTTGAAGGGGACATCTCCTACGAGCAGTACTTC. As protein: CSVEGDISYEQYF.

The rearrangement uses TRBV19 and TRBJ2-7; possibly TRBD1 or TRBD2 for D (5 bases each). Trimming stripped 0 bases from V and 4 bases from J, with 7 bases between. CDR1 is LNHDA, CDR2 SQIVND, per germline (reference sequence). There are 13 residues in the CDR3. CDR3 bases: TGTGCCAGTAGTATAGACAGGGAGTACGAGCAGTACTTC. Translation: CASSIDREYEQYF.

This clone was observed a single time. The rearrangement joins TRBV7-3 to TRBJ2-3; TRBD2 aligns across 15 bases. The V and J ends lost 5 bases and 7 bases, in that order; junction bases with no gene match: 7. Germline V gene data show CDR1 as SGHTA and CDR2 as FQGTGA. CDR3 length equals 16 residues. In DNA form, the CDR3 reads TGTGCCAGCAGCCCCCCCGGGACTAGCGGGAGGAATACGCAGTATTTT. It yields the protein CASSPPGTSGRNTQYF.

This chain joins TRBV6-5 and TRBJ1-1, with a tentative D call TRBD1 (5 bases). Trimming took 6 bases from V and 6 from J, leaving 14 bases between them. The CDR3 is 13 amino acids. CDR1 is MNHEY and CDR2 is SVGAGI in the germline V gene. The CDR3 DNA sequence: TGTGCCAGCAGACCCGGGGGACTCGCTGAAGCTTTCTTT. Encoded protein: CASRPGGLAEAFF.

The V and J genes are TRBV5-1 and TRBJ1-2; 8 nucleotides match TRBD1. Germline CDR1 reads SGHRS; CDR2 reads YFSETQ. Unmatched junction bases numbered 6, after V lost 0 bases and J lost 8 bases. This CDR3 spans 14 amino acids. The CDR3 nucleotides are TGCGCCAGCAGCTTGGGGGCAGGGGGCTACGGCTACACCTTC. Protein product: CASSLGAGGYGYTF.